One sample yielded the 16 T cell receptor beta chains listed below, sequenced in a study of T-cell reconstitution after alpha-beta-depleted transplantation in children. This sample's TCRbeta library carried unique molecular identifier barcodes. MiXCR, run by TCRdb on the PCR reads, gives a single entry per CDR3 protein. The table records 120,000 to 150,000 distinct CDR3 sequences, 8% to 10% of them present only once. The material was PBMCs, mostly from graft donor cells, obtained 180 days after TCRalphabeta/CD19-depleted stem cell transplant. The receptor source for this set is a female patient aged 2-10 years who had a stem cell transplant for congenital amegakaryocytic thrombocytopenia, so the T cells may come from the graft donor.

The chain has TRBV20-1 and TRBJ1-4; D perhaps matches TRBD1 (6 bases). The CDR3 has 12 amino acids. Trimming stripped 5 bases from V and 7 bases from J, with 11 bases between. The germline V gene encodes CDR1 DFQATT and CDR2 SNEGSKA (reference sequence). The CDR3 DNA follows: TGCAGTGCTTTTGGCAGGGGTGAAAAACTGTTTTTT. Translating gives CSAFGRGEKLFF.

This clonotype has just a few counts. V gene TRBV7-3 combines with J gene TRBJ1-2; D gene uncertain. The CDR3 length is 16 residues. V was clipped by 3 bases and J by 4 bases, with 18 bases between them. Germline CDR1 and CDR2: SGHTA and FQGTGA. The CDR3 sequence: CASSLCIRARIYGYTF. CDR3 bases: TGTGCCAGCAGCTTGTGCATTCGGGCGCGTATCTATGGCTACACCTTC. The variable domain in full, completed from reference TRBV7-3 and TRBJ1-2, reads GAGVSQTPSNKVTEKGKYVELRCDPISGHTALYWYRQSLGQGPEFLIYFQGTGAADDSGLPNDRFFAVRPEGSVSTLKIQRTERGDSAVYLCASSLCIRARIYGYTFGSGTRLTVV.

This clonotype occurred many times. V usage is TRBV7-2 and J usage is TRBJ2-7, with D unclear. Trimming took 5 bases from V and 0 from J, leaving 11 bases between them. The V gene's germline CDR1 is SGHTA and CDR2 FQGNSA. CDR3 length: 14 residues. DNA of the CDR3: TGTGCCAGCAGCCAGGCGCAAAGCTCCTACGAGCAGTACTTC. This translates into CASSQAQSSYEQYF.

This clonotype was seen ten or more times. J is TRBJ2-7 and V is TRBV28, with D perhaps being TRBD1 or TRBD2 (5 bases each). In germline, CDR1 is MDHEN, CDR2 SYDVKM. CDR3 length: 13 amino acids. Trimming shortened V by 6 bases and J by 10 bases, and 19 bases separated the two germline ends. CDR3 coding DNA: TGTGCCAGCAGCCTCCTCGGGACCCACGGACAGTACTTC. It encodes CASSLLGTHGQYF.

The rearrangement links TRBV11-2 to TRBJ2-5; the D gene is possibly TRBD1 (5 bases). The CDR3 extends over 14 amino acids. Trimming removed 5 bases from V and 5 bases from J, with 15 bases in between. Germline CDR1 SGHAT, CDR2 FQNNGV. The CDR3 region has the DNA TGTGCCAGCAGCAAAAATCAGGGAAGGGAGACCCAGTACTTC. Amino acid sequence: CASSKNQGRETQYF.

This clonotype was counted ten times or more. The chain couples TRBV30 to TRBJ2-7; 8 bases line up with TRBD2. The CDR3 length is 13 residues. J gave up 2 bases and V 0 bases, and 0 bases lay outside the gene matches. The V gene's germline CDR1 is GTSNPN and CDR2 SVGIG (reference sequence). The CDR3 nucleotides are TGTGCCTGGAGTGTAGCGGGGGCCTACGAGCAGTACTTC. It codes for CAWSVAGAYEQYF.

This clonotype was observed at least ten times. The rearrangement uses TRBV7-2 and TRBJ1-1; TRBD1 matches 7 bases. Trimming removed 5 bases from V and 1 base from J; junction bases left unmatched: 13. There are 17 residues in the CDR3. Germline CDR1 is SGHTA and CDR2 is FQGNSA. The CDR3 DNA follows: TGTGCCAGCAGCCCCAGGACAGGCCTAATCCAGAACACTGAAGCTTTCTTT. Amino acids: CASSPRTGLIQNTEAFF.

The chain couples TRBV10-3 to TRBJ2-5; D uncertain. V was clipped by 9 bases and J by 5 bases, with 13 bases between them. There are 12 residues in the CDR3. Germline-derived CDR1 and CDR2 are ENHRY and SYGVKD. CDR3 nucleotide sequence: TGTGCCATAGCAACCTTACATGAGACCCAGTACTTC. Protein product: CAIATLHETQYF.

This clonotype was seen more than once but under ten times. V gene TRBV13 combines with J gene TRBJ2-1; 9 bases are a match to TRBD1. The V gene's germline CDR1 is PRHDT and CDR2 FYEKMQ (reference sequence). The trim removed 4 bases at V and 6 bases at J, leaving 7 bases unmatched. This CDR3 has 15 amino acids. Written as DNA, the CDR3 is TGTGCCAGCAGCTGGGGGACAGGGCTGGGCAATGAGCAGTTCTTC. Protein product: CASSWGTGLGNEQFF.

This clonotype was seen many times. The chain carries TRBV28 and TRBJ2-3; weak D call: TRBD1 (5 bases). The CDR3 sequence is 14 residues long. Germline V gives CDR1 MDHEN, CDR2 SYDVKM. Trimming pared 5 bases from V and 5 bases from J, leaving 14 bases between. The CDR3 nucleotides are TGTGCCAGCAGTGGTACGACAGACGGAGATACGCAGTATTTT. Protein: CASSGTTDGDTQYF.

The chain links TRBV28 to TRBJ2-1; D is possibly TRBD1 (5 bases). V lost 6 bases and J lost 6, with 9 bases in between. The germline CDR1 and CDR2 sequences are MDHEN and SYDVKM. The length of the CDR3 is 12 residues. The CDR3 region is CASRAQGNEQFF. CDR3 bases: TGTGCCAGCAGAGCCCAGGGCAATGAGCAGTTCTTC.

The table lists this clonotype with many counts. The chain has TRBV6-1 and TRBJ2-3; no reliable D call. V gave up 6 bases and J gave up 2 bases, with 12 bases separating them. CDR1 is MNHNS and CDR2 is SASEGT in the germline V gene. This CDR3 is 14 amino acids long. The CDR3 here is CASRPNAATDTQYF. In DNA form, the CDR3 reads TGTGCCAGCAGACCTAATGCGGCCACAGATACGCAGTATTTT.

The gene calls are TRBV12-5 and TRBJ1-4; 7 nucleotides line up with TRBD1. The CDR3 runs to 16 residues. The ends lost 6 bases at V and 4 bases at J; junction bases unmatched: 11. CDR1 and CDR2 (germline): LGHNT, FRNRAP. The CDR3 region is CASGQCYRGINEKLFF. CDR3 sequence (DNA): TGTGCTAGTGGGCAATGCTACAGGGGTATTAATGAAAAACTGTTTTTT.

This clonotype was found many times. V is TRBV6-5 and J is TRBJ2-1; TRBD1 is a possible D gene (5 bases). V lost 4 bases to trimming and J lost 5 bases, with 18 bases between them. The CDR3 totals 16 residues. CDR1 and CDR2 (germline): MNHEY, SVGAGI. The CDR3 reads CASSFRPQGVNNEQFF. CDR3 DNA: TGTGCCAGCAGTTTTCGTCCCCAGGGCGTTAACAATGAGCAGTTCTTC.

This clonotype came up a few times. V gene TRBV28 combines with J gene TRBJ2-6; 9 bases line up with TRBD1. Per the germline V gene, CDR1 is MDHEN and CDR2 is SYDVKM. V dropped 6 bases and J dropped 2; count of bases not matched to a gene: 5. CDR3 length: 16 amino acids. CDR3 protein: CASSDRGEAGANVLTF. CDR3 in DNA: TGTGCCAGCAGCGACAGGGGGGAAGCTGGGGCCAACGTCCTGACTTTC.

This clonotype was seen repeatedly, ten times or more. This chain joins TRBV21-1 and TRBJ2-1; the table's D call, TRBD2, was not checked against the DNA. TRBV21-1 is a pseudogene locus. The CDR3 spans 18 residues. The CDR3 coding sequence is TGTGCCAGCCGACAAGTCCCTAGAAGACTAGCGCCTAACAATGAGCAGTTCTTC. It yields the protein CASRQVPRRLAPNNEQFF.